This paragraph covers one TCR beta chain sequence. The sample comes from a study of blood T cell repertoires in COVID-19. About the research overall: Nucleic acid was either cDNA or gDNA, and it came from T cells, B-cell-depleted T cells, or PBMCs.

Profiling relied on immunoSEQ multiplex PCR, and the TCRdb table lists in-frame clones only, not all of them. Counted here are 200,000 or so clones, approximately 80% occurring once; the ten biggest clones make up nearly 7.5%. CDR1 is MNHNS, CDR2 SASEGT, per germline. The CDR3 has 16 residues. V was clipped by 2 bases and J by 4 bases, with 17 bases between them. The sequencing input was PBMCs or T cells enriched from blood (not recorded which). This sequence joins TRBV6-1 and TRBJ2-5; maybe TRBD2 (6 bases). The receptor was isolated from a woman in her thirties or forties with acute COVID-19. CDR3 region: CASSETLGGGAETQYF. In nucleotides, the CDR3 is TGTGCCAGCAGTGAAACATTGGGAGGTGGGGCAGAGACCCAGTACTTC.